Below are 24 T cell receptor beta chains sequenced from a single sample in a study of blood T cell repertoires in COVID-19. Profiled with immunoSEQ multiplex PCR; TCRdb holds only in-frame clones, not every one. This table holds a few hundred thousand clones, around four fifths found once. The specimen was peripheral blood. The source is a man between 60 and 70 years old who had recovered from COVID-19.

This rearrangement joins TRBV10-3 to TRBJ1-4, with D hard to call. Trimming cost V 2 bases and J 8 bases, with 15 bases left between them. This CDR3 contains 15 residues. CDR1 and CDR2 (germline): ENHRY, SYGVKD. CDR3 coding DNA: TGTGCCATCAGTGAGCAGGCAGTTCCCGGAGAAAAACTGTTTTTT. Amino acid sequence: CAISEQAVPGEKLFF.

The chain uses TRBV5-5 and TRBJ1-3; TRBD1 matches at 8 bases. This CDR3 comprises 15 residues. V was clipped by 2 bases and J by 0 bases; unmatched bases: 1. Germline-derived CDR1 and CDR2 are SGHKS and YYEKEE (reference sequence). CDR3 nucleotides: TGTGCCAGCAGCTTTACAGGGGGCTCTGGAAACACCATATATTTT. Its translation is CASSFTGGSGNTIYF.

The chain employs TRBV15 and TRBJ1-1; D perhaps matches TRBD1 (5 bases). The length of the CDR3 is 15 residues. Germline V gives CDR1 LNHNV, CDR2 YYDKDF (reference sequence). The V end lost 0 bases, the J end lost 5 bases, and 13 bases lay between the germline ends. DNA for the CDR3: TGTGCCACCAGCAGAGATCTCGTCGGGGGGACTGAAGCTTTCTTT. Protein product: CATSRDLVGGTEAFF.

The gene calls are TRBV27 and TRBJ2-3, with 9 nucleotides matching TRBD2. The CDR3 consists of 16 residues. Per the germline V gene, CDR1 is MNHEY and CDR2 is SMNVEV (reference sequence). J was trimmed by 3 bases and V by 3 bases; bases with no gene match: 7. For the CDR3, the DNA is TGTGCCAGCAGTTTTCACGCGGGAGGGCCAACAGATACGCAGTATTTT. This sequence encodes CASSFHAGGPTDTQYF.

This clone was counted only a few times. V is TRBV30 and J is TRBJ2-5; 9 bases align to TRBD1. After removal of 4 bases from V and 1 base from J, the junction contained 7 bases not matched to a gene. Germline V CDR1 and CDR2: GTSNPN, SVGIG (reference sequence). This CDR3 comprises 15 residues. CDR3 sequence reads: CAWTRTGAPQETQYF. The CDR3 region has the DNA TGTGCCTGGACACGGACAGGGGCCCCCCAAGAGACCCAGTACTTC.

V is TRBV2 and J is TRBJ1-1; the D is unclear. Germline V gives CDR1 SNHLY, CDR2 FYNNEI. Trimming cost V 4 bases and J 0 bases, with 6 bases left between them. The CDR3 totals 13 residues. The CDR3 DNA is TGTGCCAGCAGTGGAACACTGAACACTGAAGCTTTCTTT. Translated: CASSGTLNTEAFF.

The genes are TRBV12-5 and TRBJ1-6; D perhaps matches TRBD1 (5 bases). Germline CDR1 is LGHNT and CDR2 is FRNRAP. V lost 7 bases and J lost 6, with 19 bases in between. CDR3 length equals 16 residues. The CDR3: CASASQGGAINSPLHF. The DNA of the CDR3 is TGTGCTAGTGCCTCACAAGGAGGGGCTATTAATTCACCCCTCCACTTT.

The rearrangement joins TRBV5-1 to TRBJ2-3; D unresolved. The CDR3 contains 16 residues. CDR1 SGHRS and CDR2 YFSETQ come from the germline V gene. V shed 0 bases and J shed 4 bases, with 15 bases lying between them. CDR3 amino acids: CASSLVGGSVPDTQYF. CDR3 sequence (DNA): TGCGCCAGCAGCTTGGTAGGTGGCAGCGTTCCAGATACGCAGTATTTT.

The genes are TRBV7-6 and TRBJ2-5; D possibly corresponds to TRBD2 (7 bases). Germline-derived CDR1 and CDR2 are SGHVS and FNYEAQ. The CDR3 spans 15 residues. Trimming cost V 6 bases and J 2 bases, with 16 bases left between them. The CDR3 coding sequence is TGTGCCAGCAGTTCCGAGGGGGGGCGGCAAGAGACCCAGTACTTC. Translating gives CASSSEGGRQETQYF. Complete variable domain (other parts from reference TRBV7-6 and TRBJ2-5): GAGVSQSPRYKVTKRGQDVALRCDPISGHVSLYWYRQALGQGPEFLTYFNYEAQQDKSGLPNDRFSAERPEGSISTLTIQRTEQRDSAMYRCASSSEGGRQETQYFGPGTRLLVL.

CDR3 sequence reads: CASSLRGSGVSYNEQFF. The CDR3 DNA reads TGTGCCAGCAGCCTCCGCGGTAGCGGGGTGAGCTACAATGAGCAGTTCTTC. This chain connects TRBV11-3 to TRBJ2-1; the match to TRBD2 covers 8 bases. This CDR3 has 17 amino acids. V lost 5 bases to trimming and J lost 3 bases; unmatched junction nucleotides: 12. CDR1 and CDR2 from the germline V gene are SGHNT and YENEEA.

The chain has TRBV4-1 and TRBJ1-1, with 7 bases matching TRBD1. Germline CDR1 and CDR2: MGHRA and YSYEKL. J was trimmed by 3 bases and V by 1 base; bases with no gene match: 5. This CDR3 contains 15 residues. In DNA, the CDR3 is TGCGCCAGCAGCCAAGGATCCCAGGGGGACACTGAAGCTTTCTTT. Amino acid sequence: CASSQGSQGDTEAFF.

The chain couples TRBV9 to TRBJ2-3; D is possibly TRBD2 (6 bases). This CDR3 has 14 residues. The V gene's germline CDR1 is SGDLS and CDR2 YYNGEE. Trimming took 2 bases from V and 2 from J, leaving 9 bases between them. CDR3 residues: CASSVRDFTDTQYF. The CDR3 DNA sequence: TGTGCCAGCAGCGTCCGGGACTTCACAGATACGCAGTATTTT.

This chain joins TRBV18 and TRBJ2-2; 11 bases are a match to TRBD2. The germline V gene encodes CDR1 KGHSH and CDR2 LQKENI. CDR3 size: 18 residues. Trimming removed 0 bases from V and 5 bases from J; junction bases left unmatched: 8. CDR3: CASSPPSLAGGHTGELFF. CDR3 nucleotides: TGTGCCAGCTCACCACCATCCCTAGCGGGGGGACATACCGGGGAGCTGTTTTTT.

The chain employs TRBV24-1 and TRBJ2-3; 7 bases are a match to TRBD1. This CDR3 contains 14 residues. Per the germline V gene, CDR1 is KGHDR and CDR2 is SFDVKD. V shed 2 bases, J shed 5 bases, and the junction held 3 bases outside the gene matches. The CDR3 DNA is TGTGCCACCAGTGATTCACAGGGGAAAGATACGCAGTATTTT. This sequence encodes CATSDSQGKDTQYF.

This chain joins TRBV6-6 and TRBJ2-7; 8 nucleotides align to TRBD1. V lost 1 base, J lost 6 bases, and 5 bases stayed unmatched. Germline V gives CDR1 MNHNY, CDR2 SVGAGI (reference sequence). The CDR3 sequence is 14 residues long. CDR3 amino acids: CASSYFGQGPEQYF. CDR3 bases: TGTGCCAGCAGTTACTTTGGACAGGGCCCCGAGCAGTACTTC.

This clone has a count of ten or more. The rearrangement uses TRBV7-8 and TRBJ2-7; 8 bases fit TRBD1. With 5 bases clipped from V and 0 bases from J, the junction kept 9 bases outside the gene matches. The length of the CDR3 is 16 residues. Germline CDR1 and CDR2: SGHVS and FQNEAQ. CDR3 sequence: CASSTRRQGSSYEQYF. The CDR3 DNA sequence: TGTGCCAGCAGCACCCGCCGACAGGGGAGCTCCTACGAGCAGTACTTC.

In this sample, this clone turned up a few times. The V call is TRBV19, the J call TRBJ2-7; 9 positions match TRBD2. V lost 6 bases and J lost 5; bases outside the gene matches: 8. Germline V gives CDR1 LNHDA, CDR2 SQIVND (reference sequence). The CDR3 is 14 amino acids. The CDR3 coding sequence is TGTGCCAGTAGGATCACTAGCGGGCGCCACGAGCAGTACTTC. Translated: CASRITSGRHEQYF.

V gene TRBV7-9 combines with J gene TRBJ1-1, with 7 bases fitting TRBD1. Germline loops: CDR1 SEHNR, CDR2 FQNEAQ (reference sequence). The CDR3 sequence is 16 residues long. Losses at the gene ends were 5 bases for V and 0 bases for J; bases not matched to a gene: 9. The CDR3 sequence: CASSPHQGGVNTEAFF. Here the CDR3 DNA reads TGTGCCAGCAGCCCGCATCAAGGGGGCGTGAACACTGAAGCTTTCTTT.

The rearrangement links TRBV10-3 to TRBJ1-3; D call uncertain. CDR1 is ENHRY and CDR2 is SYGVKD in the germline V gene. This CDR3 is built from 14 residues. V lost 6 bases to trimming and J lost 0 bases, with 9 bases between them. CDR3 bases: TGTGCCATCAGCCGAGGGTCCTCTGGAAACACCATATATTTT. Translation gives CAISRGSSGNTIYF.

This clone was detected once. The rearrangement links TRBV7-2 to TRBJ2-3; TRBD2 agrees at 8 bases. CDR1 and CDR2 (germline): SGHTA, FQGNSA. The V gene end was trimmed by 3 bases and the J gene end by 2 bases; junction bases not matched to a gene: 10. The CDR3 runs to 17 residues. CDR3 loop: CASSFSIAGLNTDTQYF. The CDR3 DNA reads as TGTGCCAGCAGCTTTTCGATAGCGGGGCTAAACACAGATACGCAGTATTTT.

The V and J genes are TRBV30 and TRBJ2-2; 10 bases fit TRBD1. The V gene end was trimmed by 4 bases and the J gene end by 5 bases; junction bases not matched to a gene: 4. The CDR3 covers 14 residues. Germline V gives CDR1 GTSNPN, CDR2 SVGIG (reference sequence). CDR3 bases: TGTGCCTGGATCAGGACAGGGGGTACCGGGGAGCTGTTTTTT. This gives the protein CAWIRTGGTGELFF. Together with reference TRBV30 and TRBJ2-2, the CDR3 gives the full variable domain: SQTIHQWPATLVQPVGSPLSLECTVEGTSNPNLYWYRQAAGRGLQLLFYSVGIGQISSEVPQNLSASRPQDRQFILSSKKLLLSDSGFYLCAWIRTGGTGELFFGEGSRLTVL.

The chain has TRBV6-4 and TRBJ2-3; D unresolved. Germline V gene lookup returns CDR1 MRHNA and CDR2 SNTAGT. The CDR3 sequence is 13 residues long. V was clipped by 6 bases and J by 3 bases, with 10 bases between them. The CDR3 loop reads CASSHKQTDTQYF. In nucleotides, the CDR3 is TGTGCCAGCAGCCACAAACAAACAGATACGCAGTATTTT.

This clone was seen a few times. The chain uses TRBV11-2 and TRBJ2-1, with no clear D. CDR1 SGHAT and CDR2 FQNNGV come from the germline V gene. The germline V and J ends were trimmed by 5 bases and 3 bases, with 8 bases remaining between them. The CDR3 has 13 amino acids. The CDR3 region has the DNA TGTGCCAGCAGCAGCGTGAACTACAATGAGCAGTTCTTC. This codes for CASSSVNYNEQFF.

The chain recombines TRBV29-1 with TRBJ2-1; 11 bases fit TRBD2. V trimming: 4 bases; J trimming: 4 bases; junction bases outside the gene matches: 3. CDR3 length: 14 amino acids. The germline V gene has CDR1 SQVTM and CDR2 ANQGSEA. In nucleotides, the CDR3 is TGCAGCGTTGCGGGACTAGCGGCTTACAATGAGCAGTTCTTC. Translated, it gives CSVAGLAAYNEQFF.